The next 30 T cell receptor beta chains were all read from a single sample in a study of CD8 T cells in ankylosing spondylitis. Findings and limits, study-wide: Apparently characteristic of ankylosing spondylitis blood was a TCR beta motif (roughly eight highly homologous variants).

Each CDR3 protein is one row after TCRdb ran MiXCR on the 5' RACE reads. The sample lists fewer than 550,000 distinct CDR3 sequences, about 5.4% occurring once. These receptors lack a known antigen. What was sequenced was blood, either unsorted or a sorted T cell fraction (not recorded which). The receptor source for this set is a male donor with ankylosing spondylitis.

The rearrangement joins TRBV27 to TRBJ2-7, with D perhaps TRBD1 (7 bases). Germline V gene data show CDR1 as MNHEY and CDR2 as SMNVEV (reference sequence). Trimming left V 7 bases short and J 2 bases short, with 18 bases between. This CDR3 comprises 15 residues. CDR3 in DNA: TGTGCCAGCACCTATGCAGGCAGGGGGGCCTACGAGCAGTACTTC. Amino acids: CASTYAGRGAYEQYF.

This clonotype was seen a few times. The rearrangement uses TRBV5-1 and TRBJ2-7; 10 bases line up with TRBD1. Germline CDR1 SGHRS, CDR2 YFSETQ. The CDR3 loop spans 17 amino acids. Losses at the gene ends were 0 bases for V and 3 bases for J; bases not matched to a gene: 9. CDR3 sequence reads: CASSLGVGTGEGYEQYF. In DNA form, the CDR3 reads TGCGCCAGCAGCTTGGGGGTCGGGACAGGGGAAGGCTACGAGCAGTACTTC.

This clonotype appeared many times. The chain is built from TRBV20-1 and TRBJ2-3, with TRBD2 matching over 12 bases. J gave up 2 bases and V 7 bases, and 7 bases lay outside the gene matches. The germline CDR1 and CDR2 sequences are DFQATT and SNEGSKA (reference sequence). The CDR3 is made up of 15 amino acids. The CDR3 reads CSGRTSGTYTDTQYF. CDR3 nucleotides: TGCAGTGGCCGGACTAGCGGGACCTACACAGATACGCAGTATTTT.

In its sample, this clonotype was seen many times. V usage is TRBV4-2 and J usage is TRBJ2-2; the D is unclear. This CDR3 spans 13 amino acids. Trimming left V 7 bases short and J 4 bases short, with 10 bases between. Looked up from germline, CDR1 is LGHNA and CDR2 is YNFKEQ. This CDR3 is CASKARSTGELFF. CDR3 coding DNA: TGTGCCAGCAAGGCTAGGAGCACCGGGGAGCTGTTTTTT.

This clonotype was observed at least ten times. The chain couples TRBV29-1 to TRBJ1-4; D not certain. V shed 5 bases and J shed 0 bases, with 7 bases lying between them. From germline, CDR1 is SQVTM and CDR2 ANQGSEA. The CDR3 extends over 13 amino acids. The CDR3 DNA reads as TGCAGCGTTCGGGGTGCAACTAATGAAAAACTGTTTTTT. It encodes CSVRGATNEKLFF.

This clonotype was seen many times. This chain links TRBV29-1 with TRBJ1-2; D remains unclear. The CDR3 has 16 amino acids. V was cut by 4 bases and J by 0 bases, with 18 bases left in between. The germline V gene encodes CDR1 SQVTM and CDR2 ANQGSEA. The CDR3 DNA reads as TGCAGCGTTGGCCCACAGTACGACTTAGCTAACTATGGCTACACCTTC. It yields the protein CSVGPQYDLANYGYTF.

Many counts were recorded for this clonotype. The rearrangement joins TRBV18 to TRBJ2-7; weak D call: TRBD2 (5 bases). The CDR3 runs to 15 residues. CDR1 is KGHSH and CDR2 is LQKENI in the germline V gene. The V end was cut by 2 bases, the J end by 4 bases, with 15 bases between. The CDR3 is CASSPRNREGYEQYF. In DNA form, the CDR3 reads TGTGCCAGCTCACCAAGGAACCGAGAGGGATACGAGCAGTACTTC.

This clonotype was detected only a few times. The chain recombines TRBV4-1 with TRBJ2-3, with 7 nucleotides matching TRBD2. The CDR3 consists of 17 residues. The germline gives CDR1 MGHRA, CDR2 YSYEKL. The junction had 13 bases not matched to a gene; V was cut back by 3 bases and J by 4 bases. The CDR3 spells CASSQVRSGIRADTQYF. For the CDR3, the DNA is TGCGCCAGCAGCCAGGTCCGAAGCGGGATCCGGGCAGATACGCAGTATTTT.

This clonotype was picked up many times. Written as DNA, the CDR3 is TGTGCCACCAGCAGATCTGGAGGAGGGGACAATGAGCAGTTCTTC. Translation gives CATSRSGGGDNEQFF. The chain joins TRBV15 to TRBJ2-1; D might be TRBD2 (6 bases). Germline CDR1 LNHNV, CDR2 YYDKDF (reference sequence). V shed 2 bases and J shed 5 bases, with 13 bases lying between them. CDR3 length: 15 residues.

This clonotype showed up many times. The V call is TRBV11-1, the J call TRBJ1-5; a weak D match, TRBD1 (5 bases). The CDR3 has 17 residues. V lost 5 bases to trimming and J lost 0 bases, with 17 bases between them. CDR1 is SGHAT and CDR2 is FQDESV in the germline V gene (reference sequence). The CDR3 region has the DNA TGTGCCAGCAGCCGCGGTGGGACCTCGTATAGCAATCAGCCCCAGCATTTT. Amino acid sequence: CASSRGGTSYSNQPQHF. The entire variable domain, with the rest obtained from reference TRBV11-1 and TRBJ1-5, is as follows: EAEVAQSPRYKITEKSQAVAFWCDPISGHATLYWYRQILGQGPELLVQFQDESVVDDSQLPKDRFSAERLKGVDSTLKIQPAELGDSAMYLCASSRGGTSYSNQPQHFGDGTRLSIL.

This clonotype was seen many times. V and J are TRBV6-5 and TRBJ1-2; unclear D gene. Germline values: CDR1 MNHEY, CDR2 SVGAGI. The CDR3 is made up of 12 amino acids. V dropped 6 bases and J dropped 8 bases, with 13 bases sitting between them. In DNA, the CDR3 is TGTGCCAGCAGGGTCACCCCGGAAGGCTACACCTTC. Residues: CASRVTPEGYTF.

This clonotype was detected many times. The genes are TRBV25-1 and TRBJ2-2; 10 bases are a match to TRBD1. Trimming cost V 4 bases and J 9 bases; bases outside gene matches: 8. The CDR3 totals 15 residues. The V gene's germline CDR1 is MGHDK and CDR2 SYGVNS. The CDR3 region has the DNA TGTGCCAGCAGTGCGTTGGGACAGGGGCGAAGGGAGCTGTTTTTT. This sequence encodes CASSALGQGRRELFF. Full variable domain (outside the CDR3, taken from reference TRBV25-1 and TRBJ2-2): EADIYQTPRYLVIGTGKKITLECSQTMGHDKMYWYQQDPGMELHLIHYSYGVNSTEKGDLSSESTVSRIRTEHFPLTLESARPSHTSQYLCASSALGQGRRELFFGEGSRLTVL.

This clonotype was seen ten or more times. The chain links TRBV6-1 to TRBJ1-1, with D possibly TRBD1 on 5 matching bases. Trimming pared 6 bases from V and 4 bases from J, leaving 18 bases between. The CDR3 covers 15 residues. CDR1 is MNHNS and CDR2 is SASEGT in the germline V gene. The CDR3 DNA reads as TGTGCCAGCAGCATAAGACAGCTAGGTATCACTGAAGCTTTCTTT. It translates to CASSIRQLGITEAFF.

Ten or more counts support this clonotype. The CDR3 bases are TGTGCCAGCAGCTCTGGAGTCGAGCAGTACTTC. Translation gives CASSSGVEQYF. The chain carries TRBV7-9 and TRBJ2-7; D call uncertain. Germline V lookup: CDR1 SEHNR, CDR2 FQNEAQ (reference sequence). The CDR3 runs 11 residues. V lost 4 bases and J lost 6, with 7 bases in between.

The chain is built from TRBV9 and TRBJ2-7, with TRBD2 identical over 9 bases. The germline gives CDR1 SGDLS, CDR2 YYNGEE. This CDR3 has 18 residues. Trimming cost V 0 bases and J 0 bases; bases outside gene matches: 10. The CDR3 DNA reads as TGTGCCAGCAGCGTAGGCCCTAGCGGGGCTTCAAGCTCCTACGAGCAGTACTTC. It specifies CASSVGPSGASSSYEQYF.

This sequence joins TRBV6-2 or TRBV6-3 and TRBJ2-5, with 7 nucleotides matching TRBD2. V was pared by 0 bases and J by 7 bases, with 2 bases of the junction left unmatched. CDR3 length: 13 residues. Germline CDR1 reads MNHEY; CDR2 reads SVGEGT. The CDR3 nucleotides read TGTGCCAGCAGTTACTCGTCGGGGGGGACCCAGTACTTC. Translation: CASSYSSGGTQYF.

This clonotype was counted many times. The rearrangement links TRBV29-1 to TRBJ1-1, with D possibly being TRBD1 (6 bases). The length of the CDR3 is 13 residues. Looked up from germline, CDR1 is SQVTM and CDR2 is ANQGSEA. V was shortened by 5 bases and J by 3 bases, with 13 bases between the two germline ends. The CDR3: CSVTSDSYTEAFF. In DNA form, the CDR3 reads TGCAGCGTTACTTCGGACAGCTACACTGAAGCTTTCTTT.

This clonotype was counted at least ten times. The chain uses TRBV7-2 and TRBJ1-1; 7 bases match TRBD1. Trimming removed 0 bases from V and 11 bases from J; junction bases left unmatched: 3. In germline, CDR1 is SGHTA, CDR2 FQGNSA. The CDR3 is 12 amino acids. The CDR3 DNA reads TGTGCCAGCAGCTTAGCGAGGGGGCGTGCTTTCTTT. This encodes CASSLARGRAFF. The full variable domain, its missing parts supplied by reference TRBV7-2 and TRBJ1-1, is GAGVSQSPSNKVTEKGKDVELRCDPISGHTALYWYRQSLGQGLEFLIYFQGNSAPDKSGLPSDRFSAERTGGSVSTLTIQRTQQEDSAVYLCASSLARGRAFFGQGTRLTVV.

At least ten counts were recorded for this clonotype. V is TRBV11-1 and J is TRBJ2-3; tentatively, D is TRBD2 (5 bases). The V and J ends lost 3 bases and 6 bases respectively, with 25 bases between them. The CDR3 contains 18 residues. The V gene's germline CDR1 is SGHAT and CDR2 FQDESV (reference sequence). CDR3 bases: TGTGCCAGCAGCTTTTTTACCGCCCGTGGGAGAAAGACTGATACGCAGTATTTT. This translates into CASSFFTARGRKTDTQYF.

This clonotype appeared many times. The V call is TRBV20-1, the J call TRBJ2-2; 7 nucleotides agree with TRBD1. Germline V gene sequence: CDR1 DFQATT, CDR2 SNEGSKA (reference sequence). The CDR3 sequence is 16 residues long. Losses at the gene ends were 3 bases for V and 0 bases for J; bases not matched to a gene: 7. The CDR3 sequence is CSARDQTGANTGELFF. The DNA of the CDR3 is TGCAGTGCTAGGGATCAAACAGGGGCGAACACCGGGGAGCTGTTTTTT.

This clonotype was picked up many times. This chain connects TRBV4-1 to TRBJ2-5; 14 bases are shared with TRBD2. The ends lost 0 bases at V and 5 bases at J; junction bases unmatched: 2. Germline CDR1 MGHRA, CDR2 YSYEKL. CDR3 length equals 16 residues. CDR3 coding DNA: TGCGCCAGCAGCCAAGAGAGACTAGCGGGAGGGGAGACCCAGTACTTC. Translation gives CASSQERLAGGETQYF.

This clonotype was counted at least ten times. This chain uses TRBV27 with TRBJ2-3; 11 bases are a match to TRBD2. The CDR3 is made up of 16 amino acids. V lost 3 bases to trimming and J lost 5 bases; unmatched junction nucleotides: 7. Germline-derived CDR1 and CDR2 are MNHEY and SMNVEV (reference sequence). The CDR3 loop reads CASSLTLAGGIDTQYF. The CDR3 region has the DNA TGTGCCAGCAGTTTGACTCTAGCGGGGGGAATAGATACGCAGTATTTT.

This clonotype was counted at least ten times. The chain combines TRBV12-3 or TRBV12-4 with TRBJ1-1, with no clear D. CDR3 length equals 13 residues. Trimming cost V 4 bases and J 1 base, with 7 bases left between them. The CDR3 loop is CASSYGENTEAFF. The CDR3, as DNA: TGTGCCAGCAGTTATGGGGAGAACACTGAAGCTTTCTTT.

The sample holds many counts of this clonotype. The V call is TRBV20-1, the J call TRBJ1-3; D is perhaps TRBD1 (5 bases). Germline CDR1 and CDR2: DFQATT and SNEGSKA (reference sequence). The CDR3 totals 14 residues. Between the trimmed V and J ends, which lost 6 bases and 0 bases, there was a span of 12 bases. The CDR3 loop reads CSARDASSGNTIYF. CDR3 sequence (DNA): TGCAGTGCAAGGGACGCAAGCTCTGGAAACACCATATATTTT.

This clonotype came up many times. V and J are TRBV29-1 and TRBJ2-3; 9 bases are shared with TRBD1. V dropped 6 bases and J dropped 3; count of bases not matched to a gene: 10. Germline V gives CDR1 SQVTM, CDR2 ANQGSEA. The CDR3 runs 15 residues. This CDR3 reads CSVPPMTGGTDTQYF. The DNA for the CDR3 is TGCAGCGTCCCACCGATGACAGGGGGGACAGATACGCAGTATTTT.

This clonotype appeared a few times. V usage is TRBV29-1 and J usage is TRBJ2-7, with TRBD1 as a possible D gene (6 bases). Per the germline V gene, CDR1 is SQVTM and CDR2 is ANQGSEA. V was shortened by 5 bases and J by 1 base, with 15 bases between the two germline ends. The CDR3 totals 14 residues. DNA of the CDR3: TGCAGCGTTAAGTCCAGGGGCGGGTCCTACGAGCAGTACTTC. It yields the protein CSVKSRGGSYEQYF.

In this sample, this clonotype turned up a few times. This sequence joins TRBV5-1 and TRBJ1-1, with 7 bases identical to TRBD1. With V trimmed by 0 bases and J by 8 bases, 4 bases remained unmatched. The germline V gene encodes CDR1 SGHRS and CDR2 YFSETQ. This CDR3 comprises 13 residues. The CDR3 region is CASSLDRGGEAFF. In DNA, the CDR3 is TGCGCCAGCAGCTTGGACAGGGGAGGGGAAGCTTTCTTT.

With regard to this clonotype: A much bigger clone sits one base away, suggesting this may be a read error. The chain uses TRBV7-8 and TRBJ2-1; TRBD2 matches 14 bases. The V and J ends lost 4 bases and 7 bases, in that order; junction bases with no gene match: 6. The CDR3 runs to 16 residues. Germline CDR1 and CDR2: SGHVS and FQNEAQ. The CDR3 here is CASSSPGLAGENEQFF. The CDR3 DNA follows: TGTGCCAGCAGCTCCCCGGGACTAGCGGGGGAAAATGAGCAGTTCTTC.

The sample holds a few counts of this clonotype. The CDR3 DNA is TGTGCCAGCAGCCAAGGCGGGACAACGGGGACCCAGTACTTC. This translates into CASSQGGTTGTQYF. The rearrangement links TRBV3-1 to TRBJ2-5; either TRBD1 or TRBD2 may fit D (6 bases each). Germline V gene lookup returns CDR1 LGHDT and CDR2 YNNKEL (reference sequence). The CDR3 runs 14 residues. V was cut by 1 base and J by 7 bases, with 13 bases left in between.

This clonotype was recorded many times. V usage is TRBV10-3 and J usage is TRBJ1-6; D is undetermined. Germline CDR1 reads ENHRY; CDR2 reads SYGVKD. Trimming pared 10 bases from V and 7 bases from J, leaving 14 bases between. The CDR3 totals 13 residues. The DNA of the CDR3 is TGTGCCACGTATATAGGCGGGAATTCACCCCTCCACTTT. Amino acid sequence: CATYIGGNSPLHF.